This is a list of T cell receptor beta chains from one sample in a study of blood T cells in healthy people across ages. TCRdb passed the 5' RACE reads through MiXCR, listing each CDR3 protein once. The sample has about 1 million distinct CDR3 sequences; almost 25% are singletons. These data also formed part of another study, on T cells of mothers and their children.

The source material was blood. The receptors were gathered from a girl aged 2-10 years in good health. The CDR3 runs from the conserved cysteine through the conserved F or W. A D gene is named only where the DNA matches it firmly. Rows give clone size only sometimes, using once, few, many, or a class for an expanded clone.

clone_size j_call v_call d_call cdr3_aa cdr3_nt
few TRBJ2-1 TRBV6-5 TRBD1 CASSYAAGYRGKQFF TGTGCCAGCAGTTACGCGGCCGGATACAGGGGCAAGCAGTTCTTC
NA TRBJ2-1 TRBV19 TRBD1 CASRRQGVYNEQFF TGTGCCAGTAGACGACAGGGGGTCTACAATGAGCAGTTCTTC
NA TRBJ1-2 TRBV6-2/TRBV6-3 NA CASLTGNGGYTF TGTGCCAGCCTGACAGGCAACGGTGGCTACACCTTC
few TRBJ1-2 TRBV7-9 NA CASSASDGYTF TGTGCCAGCAGCGCCAGCGATGGCTACACCTTC
NA TRBJ1-2 TRBV12-3/TRBV12-4 NA CASRPPGYRHGYTF TGTGCCAGCAGACCACCAGGGTATAGGCATGGCTACACCTTC
few TRBJ2-5 TRBV20-1 TRBD2 CSAWTSGGSATKETQYF TGCAGTGCCTGGACTAGCGGGGGATCGGCCACCAAGGAGACCCAGTACTTC
few TRBJ2-5 TRBV28 TRBD2 CASSLGETSGLQETQYF TGTGCCAGCAGTTTAGGAGAGACTAGCGGGCTCCAAGAGACCCAGTACTTC
NA TRBJ2-7 TRBV20-1 NA CSAAPGLLHEQYF TGCAGTGCCGCCCCTGGATTACTCCACGAGCAGTACTTC
few TRBJ1-1 TRBV27 NA CASSPIHAGPEAFF TGTGCCAGCAGTCCCATTCATGCGGGTCCTGAAGCTTTCTTT
few TRBJ1-2 TRBV29-1 NA CSALEVQGGYTF TGCAGCGCTCTGGAAGTTCAGGGTGGCTACACCTTC
NA TRBJ2-3 TRBV2 TRBD2 CASSSAGVGTDTQYF TGTGCCAGCAGTTCAGCGGGAGTTGGCACAGATACGCAGTATTTT
many TRBJ1-1 TRBV12-3/TRBV12-4 NA CASSPNTEAFF TGTGCCAGCAGCCCGAACACTGAAGCTTTCTTT
few TRBJ2-1 TRBV12-3/TRBV12-4 NA CASTTLENFYNEQFF TGTGCCAGCACCACACTCGAAAACTTTTACAATGAGCAGTTCTTC
NA TRBJ2-7 TRBV28 NA CASSFAYSYEQYF TGTGCCAGCAGTTTCGCCTACTCCTACGAGCAGTACTTC
few TRBJ2-1 TRBV10-3 NA CAISTGRESVLNEQFF TGTGCCATCAGCACAGGGCGAGAAAGCGTACTTAATGAGCAGTTCTTC
few TRBJ1-1 TRBV7-9 TRBD1 CASSFADRGPEAFF TGTGCCAGCAGCTTCGCGGACAGGGGTCCTGAAGCTTTCTTT